The entry that follows covers one T cell receptor beta chain sequence. Its specificity is not known. The data derive from a study of CD8 T cells in ankylosing spondylitis. General study points: A number of the motif variants had already been described in reactive arthritis synovial fluid and blood. Clones linked to disease were reported to show significant enrichment in matched ankylosing spondylitis synovial fluid. Ankylosing spondylitis blood appeared to be characterized by a TCR beta motif of roughly eight highly homologous variants.

Germline V gene sequence: CDR1 DFQATT, CDR2 SNEGSKA (reference sequence). The CDR3 totals 14 residues. Unmatched junction bases numbered 8, after V lost 0 bases and J lost 9 bases. By quantitative 5'-RACE with molecular barcodes, the TCR beta libraries were made. MiXCR, run by TCRdb on the 5' RACE reads, gives a single entry per CDR3 protein. The sample has approximately 100,000 distinct CDR3 sequences; over 6.5% are singletons. The sample consisted of blood, either unsorted or a sorted T cell fraction (not recorded which). The receptor comes from a male donor with ankylosing spondylitis or in good health (not recorded which). The chain combines TRBV20-1 with TRBJ2-5; 9 nucleotides match TRBD2. CDR3 bases: TGCAGTGCTAGAGATCCTAGCGGGATGACGGCCCAGTACTTC. This gives the protein CSARDPSGMTAQYF.